A single sample gave rise to the 9 T cell receptor beta chains below, sequenced in a study of shared clonotypes between healthy human individuals. TCRdb's copy holds only in-frame clones and misses some; the assay was immunoSEQ multiplex PCR. This sample yields some 500,000 clones, of which around 95% are seen a single time; around 0.066% belongs to the top ten. Specimen: naive CD4+ T cells sorted from blood. As to subset: CD45RA+ positively selected. These receptors all come from a young woman in good health.

There are a few counts of this clone. The chain links TRBV2 to TRBJ2-7; the D is unclear. This CDR3 is 11 amino acids long. Trimming removed 6 bases from V and 5 bases from J, with 8 bases in between. CDR1 SNHLY and CDR2 FYNNEI come from the germline V gene. DNA for the CDR3: TGTGCCAGCAGCCCCCGCCACGAGCAGTACTTC. This sequence encodes CASSPRHEQYF.

The chain is built from TRBV10-1 and TRBJ2-1, with TRBD2 matching 14 bases. Per the germline V gene, CDR1 is WNHNN and CDR2 is SYGVQD (reference sequence). The V and J ends lost 8 bases and 7 bases, in that order; junction bases with no gene match: 4. This CDR3 has 14 amino acids. This CDR3 is CASAGLAGENEQFF. Written as DNA, the CDR3 is TGCGCCAGCGCGGGACTAGCGGGAGAAAATGAGCAGTTCTTC.

This sequence joins TRBV2 and TRBJ2-7; either TRBD1 or TRBD2 may fit D (5 bases each). From germline, CDR1 is SNHLY and CDR2 FYNNEI. The CDR3 is 15 amino acids. V shed 6 bases and J shed 4 bases, with 19 bases lying between them. For the CDR3, the DNA is TGTGCCAGCAGCCCCCCCGAGGGACGGAGGTACGAGCAGTACTTC. Translation: CASSPPEGRRYEQYF.

This chain links TRBV18 with TRBJ2-1; 7 positions match TRBD1. This CDR3 contains 16 residues. CDR1 KGHSH and CDR2 LQKENI come from the germline V gene. V lost 5 bases, J lost 7 bases, and 14 bases stayed unmatched. In DNA, the CDR3 is TGTGCCAGCTCATCGCCACAGGACAGGATGGGGAATGAGCAGTTCTTC. Amino acid sequence: CASSSPQDRMGNEQFF. Using reference TRBV18 and TRBJ2-1 for the parts outside the CDR3, the full variable domain is NAGVMQNPRHLVRRRGQEARLRCSPMKGHSHVYWYRQLPEEGLKFMVYLQKENIIDESGMPKERFSAEFPKEGPSILRIQQVVRGDSAAYFCASSSPQDRMGNEQFFGPGTRLTVL.

This chain uses TRBV19 with TRBJ2-7; the D gene is possibly TRBD1 (6 bases). V was clipped by 5 bases and J by 6 bases, with 8 bases between them. Germline V gene sequence: CDR1 LNHDA, CDR2 SQIVND (reference sequence). This CDR3 is built from 11 residues. The CDR3 region has the DNA TGTGCCAGTAGTCAGGGGCTCGAGCAGTACTTC. Protein product: CASSQGLEQYF.

This chain links TRBV28 with TRBJ1-2; 7 nucleotides match TRBD1. Germline loops: CDR1 MDHEN, CDR2 SYDVKM. After removal of 5 bases from V and 4 bases from J, the junction contained 13 bases not matched to a gene. The CDR3 has 16 residues. In DNA, the CDR3 is TGTGCCAGCAGTCCGGGGACAGCAGGAAACGCCTATGGCTACACCTTC. Protein: CASSPGTAGNAYGYTF.

This clone was recorded only once. The V call is TRBV11-3, the J call TRBJ1-1, with D possibly matching TRBD1 (6 bases). V lost 5 bases, J lost 0 bases, and 10 bases lay in between. Germline lookup yields CDR1 SGHNT and CDR2 YENEEA. This CDR3 has 14 residues. The CDR3 loop reads CASSVGQMNTEAFF. CDR3 sequence (DNA): TGTGCCAGCAGCGTCGGACAGATGAACACTGAAGCTTTCTTT. Full variable domain (remainder filled in from reference TRBV11-3 and TRBJ1-1): EAGVVQSPRYKIIEKKQPVAFWCNPISGHNTLYWYLQNLGQGPELLIRYENEEAVDDSQLPKDRFSAERLKGVDSTLKIQPAELGDSAVYLCASSVGQMNTEAFFGQGTRLTVV.

This clone was seen only once. The J gene is TRBJ1-1, the V gene TRBV21-1. TRBV21-1 is a recognized pseudogene. The length of the CDR3 is 13 residues. In nucleotides, the CDR3 is TGTGCCAGCAGCTACGGGATTGGGGCTGAAGCTTTCTTT. It translates to CASSYGIGAEAFF.

J is TRBJ2-7 and V is TRBV6-5; no clear D gene. V was clipped by 2 bases and J by 1 base, with 6 bases between them. The CDR3 contains 13 residues. Per germline, CDR1 MNHEY and CDR2 SVGAGI. This CDR3 reads CASSYAQSYEQYF. The CDR3 DNA sequence: TGTGCCAGCAGTTACGCCCAGTCCTACGAGCAGTACTTC.